This entry lists 11 T cell receptor beta chains sequenced from one sample in a study of blood T cell repertoires in COVID-19. Clones were read by immunoSEQ multiplex PCR, and TCRdb kept only the in-frame ones, dropping some. The table lists about 240,000 clones, about four fifths of them singletons. Input material: peripheral blood. The receptors derive from a woman aged 18-29 years with acute or convalescent COVID-19.

The V and J genes are TRBV3-1 (or the pseudogene TRBV3-2) and TRBJ2-3; 10 nucleotides match TRBD2. After removal of 4 bases from V and 0 bases from J, the junction contained 7 bases not matched to a gene. The CDR3 sequence is 17 residues long. Germline V gene lookup returns CDR1 LGHDT and CDR2 YNNKEL (reference sequence). The CDR3 here is CASSPTMTSGSTDTQYF. The CDR3 DNA sequence: TGTGCCAGCAGCCCAACAATGACTAGCGGGAGCACAGATACGCAGTATTTT.

This clone was detected only once. This rearrangement joins TRBV28 to TRBJ1-2, with TRBD1 identical over 11 bases. The CDR3 consists of 17 residues. Trimming took 5 bases from V and 5 from J; bases not matched to a gene: 13. CDR1 and CDR2 (germline): MDHEN, SYDVKM. The CDR3: CASSPPSPGQGVYGYTF. The CDR3 DNA sequence: TGTGCCAGCAGTCCCCCCTCGCCGGGACAGGGGGTTTATGGCTACACCTTC.

The V call is TRBV6-2 or TRBV6-3, the J call TRBJ1-1, with TRBD1 as a possible D gene (6 bases). This CDR3 comprises 13 residues. Germline V gene lookup returns CDR1 MNHEY and CDR2 SVGEGT. V shed 6 bases and J shed 6 bases, with 14 bases lying between them. CDR3 DNA sequence: TGTGCCAGCAGCCGTACCGGACAGCCTGAAGCTTTCTTT. Translating it yields CASSRTGQPEAFF.

The rearrangement uses TRBV14 and TRBJ2-1; the match to TRBD2 covers 9 bases. This CDR3 is built from 17 residues. V trimming: 4 bases; J trimming: 1 base; junction bases outside the gene matches: 8. Germline CDR1 SGHDN, CDR2 FVKESK. The DNA of the CDR3 is TGTGCCAGCAGCCGGAAACCGGGACTAGCTTCCTACAATGAGCAGTTCTTC. This sequence encodes CASSRKPGLASYNEQFF.

The chain combines TRBV4-3 with TRBJ2-5; D perhaps matches TRBD2 (5 bases). The CDR3 loop spans 12 amino acids. CDR1 is LGHNA and CDR2 is YSLEER in the germline V gene. Trimming took off 1 base at V and 7 bases at J, with 7 bases between the two ends. CDR3 region: CASSQGAGTQYF. The CDR3 DNA sequence: TGCGCCAGCAGCCAAGGGGCGGGGACCCAGTACTTC.

The chain joins TRBV6-2 or TRBV6-3 to TRBJ1-4, with TRBD1 identical over 7 bases. The CDR3 extends over 15 amino acids. Germline V gene sequence: CDR1 MNHEY, CDR2 SVGEGT. V was pared by 2 bases and J by 5 bases, with 5 bases of the junction left unmatched. CDR3 in DNA: TGTGCCAGCAGTTACCTCGGACAGGAAAATGAAAAACTGTTTTTT. The encoded protein is CASSYLGQENEKLFF.

The rearrangement links TRBV3-1 (or the pseudogene TRBV3-2) to TRBJ1-5; D is perhaps TRBD1 (5 bases). Germline V CDR1 and CDR2: LGHDT, YNNKEL (reference sequence). The CDR3 loop spans 15 amino acids. V was trimmed by 4 bases and J by 0 bases, leaving 10 bases between them. The CDR3 sequence: CASSPTADSNQPQHF. The CDR3 DNA reads as TGTGCCAGCAGCCCGACAGCAGATAGCAATCAGCCCCAGCATTTT.

The chain couples TRBV6-6 to TRBJ1-1; D uncertain. V was trimmed by 2 bases and J by 1 base, leaving 8 bases between them. The CDR3 spans 14 residues. The germline V gene has CDR1 MNHNY and CDR2 SVGAGI (reference sequence). CDR3 residues: CASSYSGWNTEAFF. CDR3 DNA: TGTGCCAGCAGTTACAGCGGGTGGAACACTGAAGCTTTCTTT.

V and J are TRBV7-2 and TRBJ2-3, with D unresolved. The CDR3 has 13 residues. V was pared by 3 bases and J by 2 bases, with 6 bases between. Germline V gene sequence: CDR1 SGHTA, CDR2 FQGNSA. CDR3 loop: CASSFPVTDTQYF. The CDR3 DNA reads TGTGCCAGCAGCTTCCCGGTCACAGATACGCAGTATTTT.

The chain has TRBV3-1 (or the pseudogene TRBV3-2) and TRBJ2-7, with 10 bases identical to TRBD2. The CDR3 runs to 15 residues. V was clipped by 4 bases and J by 0 bases; unmatched bases: 3. Germline V gene lookup returns CDR1 LGHDT and CDR2 YNNKEL (reference sequence). CDR3 nucleotide sequence: TGTGCCAGCAGCCGGGGGACTAGCGCCTCCTACGAGCAGTACTTC. This codes for CASSRGTSASYEQYF.

The CDR3 coding sequence is TGTGCCAGCAGTCTGAAGACAGGATCGAACACCGGGGAGCTGTTTTTT. This codes for CASSLKTGSNTGELFF. This rearrangement joins TRBV28 to TRBJ2-2, with D perhaps TRBD1 (6 bases). This CDR3 spans 16 amino acids. Germline V gene lookup returns CDR1 MDHEN and CDR2 SYDVKM. The germline V and J ends were trimmed by 5 bases and 0 bases, with 13 bases remaining between them. The variable domain in full, with the rest retrieved from reference TRBV28 and TRBJ2-2, is DVKVTQSSRYLVKRTGEKVFLECVQDMDHENMFWYRQDPGLGLRLIYFSYDVKMKEKGDIPEGYSVSREKKERFSLILESASTNQTSMYLCASSLKTGSNTGELFFGEGSRLTVL.